Reported below is one T cell receptor beta chain. These data belong to a study of blood T cell repertoires in COVID-19. About the research overall: There were acute and convalescent COVID-19 samples, and they came from the United States, Italy and Spain. PBMCs, B-cell-depleted T cells, or T cells were the source of the cDNA or gDNA that made up the material.

Germline assignment: CDR1 MNHNY and CDR2 SVGAGI (reference sequence). Trimming took 8 bases from V and 0 from J, leaving 12 bases between them. The CDR3 length is 14 residues. Per the study methods: From reference gene primer amplification, estimates of nucleated cell counts were derived. The repertoire was sequenced with immunoSEQ multiplex PCR; TCRdb's copy has only in-frame clones and lacks some. D and trimming come from the DNA, and the V and J calls and clone size come from that table. The sample shows under 60,000 clones, 89% of them seen only once. Material for sequencing was peripheral blood. The clonotype comes from a man in his sixties with acute or convalescent COVID-19. The rearrangement joins TRBV6-6 to TRBJ2-3; the D gene is possibly TRBD2 (5 bases). The CDR3 is CASGRGSSTDTQYF. CDR3 nucleotide sequence: TGTGCCAGCGGCCGAGGGTCTAGCACAGATACGCAGTATTTT.